A single sample is the source of the 20 T cell receptor beta chains below, sequenced in a study of cytomegalovirus exposure and HLA in healthy donors (dated by TCRdb to 2016 to 2017). Library construction relied on the immunoSEQ multiplex PCR assay. The multiplex PCR relied on a mix of 60 forward primers for TCR Vbeta segments and 13 reverse primers for TCR Jbeta segments. TCRdb obtained this table from immuneACCESS and retained in-frame rearrangements with V and J assigned. These tables miss some clones; where compared with another copy, unresolved V genes account for less than half of the shortfall, and the remainder is unexplained. Present in this sample are over 130,000 clones, 70% to 85% of which were seen just once. The ten top clones hold approximately 2.4% of the sample. The source material was PBMCs. All receptors come from a male donor in good health and CMV-seronegative.

This chain joins TRBV27 and TRBJ1-6; 8 nucleotides line up with TRBD1. V gave up 9 bases and J gave up 8 bases; unmatched junction bases: 9. This CDR3 contains 14 residues. The germline CDR1 and CDR2 sequences are MNHEY and SMNVEV (reference sequence). The CDR3 DNA reads TGTGCCAGTTACAGCGGACAGGGTGATTCACCCCTCCACTTT. The encoded protein is CASYSGQGDSPLHF.

This sequence joins TRBV6-5 and TRBJ1-5, with no clear D. The germline CDR1 and CDR2 sequences are MNHEY and SVGAGI. This CDR3 is 13 amino acids long. The germline V and J ends were trimmed by 5 bases and 9 bases, with 14 bases remaining between them. CDR3 in DNA: TGTGCCAGCAGTCTGGCCCGTAACCGGCCCCAGCATTTT. Translated, it gives CASSLARNRPQHF.

The chain carries TRBV11-2 and TRBJ2-2, with TRBD2 identical over 8 bases. The CDR3 consists of 18 residues. With V trimmed by 4 bases and J by 5 bases, 15 bases remained unmatched. The germline V gene has CDR1 SGHAT and CDR2 FQNNGV. The CDR3 DNA is TGTGCCAGCAGCTCCCTCCTGGGGAGCGGGAGTGTGACCGGGGAGCTGTTTTTT. This encodes CASSSLLGSGSVTGELFF.

The chain has TRBV11-3 and TRBJ2-7, with 9 nucleotides matching TRBD2. Germline CDR1 reads SGHNT; CDR2 reads YENEEA. V shed 1 base and J 6 bases; nucleotides not matched to a gene: 7. There are 15 residues in the CDR3. The CDR3 nucleotides are TGTGCCAGCAGCTTAGGGGCGGGGGGGCCTAGCGAGCAGTACTTC. Amino acid sequence: CASSLGAGGPSEQYF.

V usage is TRBV27 and J usage is TRBJ2-5; TRBD2 matches at 7 bases. J gave up 3 bases and V 2 bases, and 3 bases lay outside the gene matches. Germline-derived CDR1 and CDR2 are MNHEY and SMNVEV (reference sequence). The CDR3 has 14 residues. The CDR3 DNA sequence: TGTGCCAGCAGTTTAAGCGGGGTTAAAGAGACCCAGTACTTC. It encodes CASSLSGVKETQYF.

Worth noting for this clone: The germline gene is not matched at one end of the junction; a read error may be the cause. The V and J genes are TRBV7-9 and TRBJ1-4, with unresolved D. This CDR3 contains 15 residues. Germline V gene lookup returns CDR1 SEHNR and CDR2 FQNEAQ (reference sequence). The CDR3 nucleotides read TGTTCCAGCAGCGTATTTCGACGGGATAATGAAAAACTGTTTTTT. Translating it yields CSSSVFRRDNEKLFF.

V is TRBV6-5 and J is TRBJ2-3; D ambiguous. The V gene lost 2 bases and the J gene lost 11 bases, with 14 bases spanning the gap. CDR3 length: 13 residues. The V gene's germline CDR1 is MNHEY and CDR2 SVGAGI. In DNA, the CDR3 is TGTGCCAGCAGTTACGACACATCCAGTGGGCAGTATTTT. Amino acids: CASSYDTSSGQYF.

The rearrangement joins TRBV7-2 to TRBJ2-3; D gene unclear. Trimming cost V 3 bases and J 0 bases, with 10 bases left between them. The germline V gene has CDR1 SGHTA and CDR2 FQGNSA. The CDR3 covers 15 residues. The CDR3 spells CASSFMTSSTDTQYF. CDR3 DNA sequence: TGTGCCAGCAGCTTCATGACATCTAGCACAGATACGCAGTATTTT.

V gene TRBV29-1 combines with J gene TRBJ1-2, with no clear D. CDR3 length: 13 residues. Germline V lookup: CDR1 SQVTM, CDR2 ANQGSEA. Trimming took 2 bases from V and 10 from J, leaving 17 bases between them. The CDR3 here is CSVETYRQGFYTF. In nucleotides, the CDR3 is TGCAGCGTTGAAACTTACCGACAAGGATTCTACACCTTC. Together with reference TRBV29-1 and TRBJ1-2, the CDR3 gives the full variable domain: SAVISQKPSRDICQRGTSLTIQCQVDSQVTMMFWYRQQPGQSLTLIATANQGSEATYESGFVIDKFPISRPNLTFSTLTVSNMSPEDSSIYLCSVETYRQGFYTFGSGTRLTVV.

J is TRBJ1-5 and V is TRBV27; D call uncertain. Germline CDR1 MNHEY, CDR2 SMNVEV (reference sequence). The length of the CDR3 is 13 residues. Trimming took off 2 bases at V and 4 bases at J, with 6 bases between the two ends. DNA for the CDR3: TGTGCCAGCAGTTTAAACAGAAATCAGCCCCAGCATTTT. Amino acids: CASSLNRNQPQHF.

The chain uses TRBV27 and TRBJ2-7; 9 bases line up with TRBD1. The germline V gene has CDR1 MNHEY and CDR2 SMNVEV (reference sequence). The CDR3 is 14 amino acids. V trimming: 3 bases; J trimming: 5 bases; junction bases outside the gene matches: 5. CDR3 protein: CASSFGTGRDEQYF. The CDR3, as DNA: TGTGCCAGCAGTTTCGGGACAGGGAGGGACGAGCAGTACTTC.

V is TRBV15 and J is TRBJ2-1; D might be TRBD2 (6 bases). The CDR3 totals 14 residues. The V and J ends lost 3 bases and 10 bases respectively, with 16 bases between them. Looked up from germline, CDR1 is LNHNV and CDR2 is YYDKDF (reference sequence). The CDR3 DNA sequence: TGTGCCACCAGCAGCTCCGGGACTCAGACCGAGCAGTTCTTC. As protein: CATSSSGTQTEQFF.

This clone was detected only a few times. The genes are TRBV28 and TRBJ2-7; D possibly corresponds to TRBD2 (5 bases). The germline CDR1 and CDR2 sequences are MDHEN and SYDVKM. The CDR3 runs 14 residues. The germline V and J ends were trimmed by 6 bases and 0 bases, with 12 bases remaining between them. The CDR3 loop reads CASRLGLSSYEQYF. CDR3 coding DNA: TGTGCCAGCAGACTCGGACTCAGCTCCTACGAGCAGTACTTC.

The chain is built from TRBV28 and TRBJ2-1, with TRBD2 matching 12 bases. Germline V gene sequence: CDR1 MDHEN, CDR2 SYDVKM. This CDR3 is built from 14 residues. V trimming: 6 bases; J trimming: 8 bases; junction bases outside the gene matches: 5. CDR3 loop: CASRSSGRAHEQFF. Here the CDR3 DNA reads TGTGCCAGCAGATCTAGCGGGAGGGCCCATGAGCAGTTCTTC.

The chain recombines TRBV4-2 with TRBJ2-3; 8 nucleotides agree with TRBD1. The J segment lost 0 bases and the V segment lost 2 bases, leaving 7 bases of the junction unmatched. CDR3 length equals 17 residues. The germline gives CDR1 LGHNA, CDR2 YNFKEQ. The CDR3, as DNA: TGTGCCAGCAGCCAATCTCCAGGGGGCACTAGCACAGATACGCAGTATTTT. Protein: CASSQSPGGTSTDTQYF.

The chain has TRBV5-1 and TRBJ2-3; 15 bases match TRBD2. With V trimmed by 0 bases and J by 3 bases, 8 bases remained unmatched. Germline CDR1 is SGHRS and CDR2 is YFSETQ. The CDR3 sequence is 19 residues long. For the CDR3, the DNA is TGCGCCAGCAGCTTGGGGCGGACTAGCGGGAGGGTGGCAACAGATACGCAGTATTTT. It translates to CASSLGRTSGRVATDTQYF.

CDR3 residues: CASSIEMGLAGYNEQFF. CDR3 coding DNA: TGTGCCAGTAGTATAGAGATGGGACTAGCGGGCTACAATGAGCAGTTCTTC. V and J are TRBV19 and TRBJ2-1, with 12 positions matching TRBD2. The CDR3 spans 17 residues. The junction had 3 bases not matched to a gene; V was cut back by 0 bases and J by 3 bases. From germline, CDR1 is LNHDA and CDR2 SQIVND (reference sequence). Using reference TRBV19 and TRBJ2-1 for the parts outside the CDR3, the full variable domain is DGGITQSPKYLFRKEGQNVTLSCEQNLNHDAMYWYRQDPGQGLRLIYYSQIVNDFQKGDIAEGYSVSREKKESFPLTVTSAQKNPTAFYLCASSIEMGLAGYNEQFFGPGTRLTVL.

The chain is built from TRBV4-2 and TRBJ2-1, with TRBD2 matching 7 bases. V dropped 3 bases and J dropped 4; count of bases not matched to a gene: 15. Germline CDR1 reads LGHNA; CDR2 reads YNFKEQ. The CDR3 covers 18 residues. As DNA, the CDR3 is TGTGCCAGCAGCCAGTTAGGTGGTCGCGGGAGAACTTACAATGAGCAGTTCTTC. As protein: CASSQLGGRGRTYNEQFF.

This clone occurred a few times. V gene TRBV2 combines with J gene TRBJ2-3; the D gene is possibly TRBD1 (5 bases). V lost 6 bases, J lost 1 base, and 14 bases lay in between. The CDR3 has 15 amino acids. Germline CDR1 reads SNHLY; CDR2 reads FYNNEI. The CDR3 nucleotides read TGTGCCAGCAGCCACCCCGACAGAGGCACAGATACGCAGTATTTT. Residues: CASSHPDRGTDTQYF.

This sequence joins TRBV5-4 and TRBJ1-6; TRBD1 is a possible D gene (5 bases). The CDR3 covers 14 residues. The V end lost 0 bases, the J end lost 6 bases, and 7 bases lay between the germline ends. The germline CDR1 and CDR2 sequences are SGHNT and YYREEE (reference sequence). The chain's CDR3 is CASSLGQFNSPLHF. Written as DNA, the CDR3 is TGTGCCAGCAGCTTGGGACAGTTTAATTCACCCCTCCACTTT.